Described below is a single T cell receptor beta chain sequence and its context. The antigen is unknown. The data were obtained in a study of cytomegalovirus exposure and HLA in healthy donors. Study results and caveats: The HLA-A and HLA-B alleles of most subjects were reportedly predicted accurately from TCR beta sequences. A cluster of highly shared sequence variants was likely a sequencing artifact.

The study ran its PCR with 60 Vbeta and 13 Jbeta primers. Using immunoSEQ multiplex PCR, the repertoire was profiled, and TCRdb retains in-frame clones only, with some absent. The sample carries about 180,000 clones, around 77% recorded once. The TCR originated in a man aged 55-75 years in good health and CMV-seronegative. The specimen was PBMCs.

CDR3 loop: CASSPPGNTEAFF. CDR3 coding DNA: TGTGCCAGCAGTCCCCCCGGGAACACTGAAGCTTTCTTT. The V call is TRBV27, the J call TRBJ1-1; D is uncertain. The CDR3 loop spans 13 amino acids. V was cut by 5 bases and J by 1 base, with 8 bases left in between. Germline-derived CDR1 and CDR2 are MNHEY and SMNVEV (reference sequence).